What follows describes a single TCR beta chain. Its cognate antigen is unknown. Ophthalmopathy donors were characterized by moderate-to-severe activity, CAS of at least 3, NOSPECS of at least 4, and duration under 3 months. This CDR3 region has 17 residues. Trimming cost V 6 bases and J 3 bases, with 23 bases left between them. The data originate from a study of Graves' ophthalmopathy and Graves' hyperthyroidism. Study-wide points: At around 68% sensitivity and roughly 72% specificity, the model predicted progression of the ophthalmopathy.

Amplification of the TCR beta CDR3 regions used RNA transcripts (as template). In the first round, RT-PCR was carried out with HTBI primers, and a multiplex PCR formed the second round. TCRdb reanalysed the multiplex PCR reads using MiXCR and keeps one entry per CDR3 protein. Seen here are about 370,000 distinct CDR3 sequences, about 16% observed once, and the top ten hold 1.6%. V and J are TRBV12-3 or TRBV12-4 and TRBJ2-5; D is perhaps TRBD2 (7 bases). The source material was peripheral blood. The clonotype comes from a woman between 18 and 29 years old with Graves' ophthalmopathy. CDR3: CASRPRGGSSGEETQYF. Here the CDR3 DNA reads TGTGCCAGCAGACCAAGGGGGGGGTCCTCCGGGGAAGAGACCCAGTACTTC.